The next 12 T cell receptor beta chains were all read from a single sample in a study of quantifying T cell responses using KT2 cells. For the study at large: Reverse transcription used primers in the TCR alpha and beta constant regions.

The cDNA 3' end received a ligated oligonucleotide with a UMI. The first PCR ran 4 to 5 cycles with an equimolar RC1.1 and RC1.2 beta primer mix. Each CDR3 protein gets one entry after TCRdb re-called the UMI-ligation and nested PCR reads with MiXCR. There are some 50,000 distinct CDR3 sequences in the sample; under 14% occur only once, and about 10% lies in the top ten. Sequenced input: PBMCs spiked with cells of the T cell clone KT2. The receptor set was obtained from a human donor.

This clonotype was observed many times. At one boundary the junction diverges from the germline segment, which might be a read error. The chain recombines TRBV12-3 or TRBV12-4 with TRBJ1-2, with 8 bases lining up with TRBD1. The CDR3 loop spans 12 amino acids. The CDR3 coding sequence is TGTGCCAGCAGAAACTCATGGGACAGGATCCACTTC. As protein: CASRNSWDRIHF.

This clonotype has at least ten counts. V usage is TRBV11-2 and J usage is TRBJ2-7, with D perhaps TRBD2 (6 bases). V lost 4 bases, J lost 6 bases, and 16 bases lay in between. The CDR3 runs 14 residues. CDR1 and CDR2 (germline): SGHAT, FQNNGV. The CDR3 reads CASSSTGGPSEQYF. DNA for the CDR3: TGTGCCAGCAGCTCGACCGGAGGGCCCAGCGAGCAGTACTTC.

The CDR3 region has the DNA TGCAGCGTTGCCGGGCCAGGAGGCACTGAAGCTTTCTTT. Its translation: CSVAGPGGTEAFF. The chain links TRBV29-1 to TRBJ1-1; D is unresolved. The V gene lost 4 bases and the J gene lost 4 bases, with 13 bases spanning the gap. Germline values: CDR1 SQVTM, CDR2 ANQGSEA. The CDR3 is 13 amino acids.

This clonotype was counted a few times. The chain couples TRBV7-9 to TRBJ2-1; D unresolved. This CDR3 has 15 amino acids. CDR1 SEHNR and CDR2 FQNEAQ come from the germline V gene (reference sequence). Trimming took 5 bases from V and 5 from J, leaving 16 bases between them. The CDR3 DNA sequence: TGTGCCAGCAGCCCAGGTCTGGACCGTAACAATGAGCAGTTCTTC. Translated: CASSPGLDRNNEQFF. The whole variable domain, filled in from reference TRBV7-9 and TRBJ2-1, reads DTGVSQNPRHKITKRGQNVTFRCDPISEHNRLYWYRQTLGQGPEFLTYFQNEAQLEKSRLLSDRFSAERPKGSFSTLEIQRTEQGDSAMYLCASSPGLDRNNEQFFGPGTRLTVL.

This clonotype was counted at least ten times. This chain joins TRBV7-2 and TRBJ2-1; D gene ambiguous. The CDR3 is 15 amino acids. Germline values: CDR1 SGHTA, CDR2 FQGNSA. V shed 4 bases and J shed 0 bases, with 10 bases lying between them. The CDR3 is CASSSTPRSYNEQFF. The CDR3 DNA reads as TGTGCCAGCAGCTCAACACCCCGCTCCTACAATGAGCAGTTCTTC.

The V and J genes are TRBV2 and TRBJ2-1; TRBD2 agrees at 13 bases. Germline V gives CDR1 SNHLY, CDR2 FYNNEI. This CDR3 comprises 15 residues. J lost 6 bases, V lost 4 bases, and 3 bases had no gene match. The CDR3 nucleotides read TGTGCCAGCAGTGCGGGACTAGCGGGGCCCAATGAGCAGTTCTTC. Translated: CASSAGLAGPNEQFF.

The chain links TRBV28 to TRBJ1-2, with a weak D call TRBD1 (6 bases). This CDR3 is built from 16 residues. Germline V gene lookup returns CDR1 MDHEN and CDR2 SYDVKM. Trimming stripped 4 bases from V and 2 bases from J, with 17 bases between. The CDR3 region has the DNA TGTGCCAGCAGTTCTCTACAATCAGGGGTGAACTATGGCTACACCTTC. It yields the protein CASSSLQSGVNYGYTF.

The genes are TRBV4-2 and TRBJ2-3; the match to TRBD2 covers 11 bases. From germline, CDR1 is LGHNA and CDR2 YNFKEQ. Trimming removed 4 bases from V and 2 bases from J; junction bases left unmatched: 5. The CDR3 covers 16 residues. The CDR3 sequence: CASSLASGRTTDTQYF. CDR3 bases: TGTGCCAGCAGCCTCGCTAGCGGGAGGACCACAGATACGCAGTATTTT.

Note on this clonotype: Germline and junction disagree at one end, which may indicate a read error. The chain has TRBV7-2 and TRBJ1-3, with D unresolved. This CDR3 has 15 amino acids. Germline CDR1 reads SGHTA; CDR2 reads FQGNSA. The CDR3 is CASSPDGISGNAIYF. In DNA, the CDR3 is TGTGCCAGCAGCCCAGACGGGATTTCTGGAAACGCCATATATTTT.

This clonotype occurred a few times. This sequence joins TRBV3-1 and TRBJ2-1, with D unclear. V shed 0 bases and J shed 7 bases, with 4 bases lying between them. Germline-derived CDR1 and CDR2 are LGHDT and YNNKEL (reference sequence). The CDR3 spans 12 residues. CDR3 nucleotides: TGTGCCAGCAGCCAAGAATGGAATGAGCAGTTCTTC. Protein product: CASSQEWNEQFF.

This clonotype was observed many times. The chain has TRBV4-1 and TRBJ2-5; possible D gene TRBD2, 6 bases. This CDR3 is built from 14 residues. Germline lookup yields CDR1 MGHRA and CDR2 YSYEKL. The V end lost 0 bases, the J end lost 5 bases, and 10 bases lay between the germline ends. CDR3 sequence (DNA): TGCGCCAGCAGCCAAGATACGGGGAGGGAGACCCAGTACTTC. This translates into CASSQDTGRETQYF.

There are many counts of this clonotype. The chain combines TRBV9 with TRBJ2-1; TRBD2 agrees at 10 bases. CDR1 and CDR2 (germline): SGDLS, YYNGEE. V was clipped by 3 bases and J by 2 bases; unmatched bases: 2. The CDR3 extends over 15 amino acids. CDR3 loop: CASSESGGAYNEQFF. The CDR3 DNA sequence: TGTGCCAGCAGCGAGAGCGGGGGGGCCTACAATGAGCAGTTCTTC.